This record looks at one T cell receptor (beta chain) sequence and its context. Its antigen is undetermined. This sample stems from a study of cytomegalovirus exposure and HLA in healthy donors. General study findings and limits: TCR beta chain V- and J-gene trimming was linked, in a later analysis, to a missense variant in DCLRE1C. Upon later analysis, TCR association rates were observed to vary by HLA locus, being highest for DRB1 and lowest for HLA-C. After further analysis at a later stage, 15,000 to 20,000 TCR beta sequences were associated with HLA alleles at 0.05 false discovery rate.

The length of the CDR3 is 17 residues. The germline V gene has CDR1 LNHDA and CDR2 SQIVND (reference sequence). V gave up 4 bases and J gave up 3 bases; unmatched junction bases: 8. Primers: 60 Vbeta forward and 13 Jbeta reverse. Profiling relied on immunoSEQ multiplex PCR, and the TCRdb table lists in-frame clones only, not all of them. This sample has roughly 190,000 clones; under 85% occur once, and the top ten carry roughly a tenth. This sequence joins TRBV19 and TRBJ2-2; 10 bases agree with TRBD1. The clonotype originates from a woman between 50 and 59 years old in good health and CMV-seropositive. Sequenced material: PBMCs. CDR3 in DNA: TGTGCCAGTAGTAAGAGAGGTGGACAGGGGGACACCGGGGAGCTGTTTTTT. It is translated as CASSKRGGQGDTGELFF. The whole variable domain, filled in from reference TRBV19 and TRBJ2-2, reads DGGITQSPKYLFRKEGQNVTLSCEQNLNHDAMYWYRQDPGQGLRLIYYSQIVNDFQKGDIAEGYSVSREKKESFPLTVTSAQKNPTAFYLCASSKRGGQGDTGELFFGEGSRLTVL.